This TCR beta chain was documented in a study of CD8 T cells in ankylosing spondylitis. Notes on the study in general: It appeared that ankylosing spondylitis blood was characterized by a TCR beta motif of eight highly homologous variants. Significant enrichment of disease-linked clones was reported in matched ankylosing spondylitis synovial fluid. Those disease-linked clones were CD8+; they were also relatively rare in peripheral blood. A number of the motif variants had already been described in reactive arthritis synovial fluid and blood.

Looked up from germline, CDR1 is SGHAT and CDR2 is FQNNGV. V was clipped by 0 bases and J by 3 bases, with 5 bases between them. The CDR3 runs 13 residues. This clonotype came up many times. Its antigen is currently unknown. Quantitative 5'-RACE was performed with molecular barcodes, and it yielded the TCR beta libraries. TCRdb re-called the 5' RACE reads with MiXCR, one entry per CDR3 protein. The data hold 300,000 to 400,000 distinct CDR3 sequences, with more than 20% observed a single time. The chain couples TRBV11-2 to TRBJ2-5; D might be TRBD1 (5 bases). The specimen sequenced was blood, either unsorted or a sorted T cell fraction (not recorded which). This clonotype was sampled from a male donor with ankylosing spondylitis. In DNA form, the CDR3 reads TGTGCCAGCAGCTTAGACAGGGAAGAGACCCAGTACTTC. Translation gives CASSLDREETQYF.